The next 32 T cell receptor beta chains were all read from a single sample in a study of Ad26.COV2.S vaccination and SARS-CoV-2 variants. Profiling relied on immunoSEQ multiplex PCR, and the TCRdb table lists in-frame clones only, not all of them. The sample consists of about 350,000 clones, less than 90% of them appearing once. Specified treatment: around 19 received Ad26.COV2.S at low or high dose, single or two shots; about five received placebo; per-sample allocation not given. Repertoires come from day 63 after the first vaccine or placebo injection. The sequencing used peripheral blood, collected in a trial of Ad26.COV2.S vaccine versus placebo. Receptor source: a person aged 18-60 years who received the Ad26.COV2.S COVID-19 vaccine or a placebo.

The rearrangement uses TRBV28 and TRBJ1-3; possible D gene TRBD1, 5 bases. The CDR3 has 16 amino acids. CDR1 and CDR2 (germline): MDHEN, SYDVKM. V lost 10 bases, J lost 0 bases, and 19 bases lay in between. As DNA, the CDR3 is TGTGCCATACGACGACGGGACTTCGGCTCTGGAAACACCATATATTTT. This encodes CAIRRRDFGSGNTIYF. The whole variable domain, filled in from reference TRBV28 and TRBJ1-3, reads DVKVTQSSRYLVKRTGEKVFLECVQDMDHENMFWYRQDPGLGLRLIYFSYDVKMKEKGDIPEGYSVSREKKERFSLILESASTNQTSMYLCAIRRRDFGSGNTIYFGEGSWLTVV.

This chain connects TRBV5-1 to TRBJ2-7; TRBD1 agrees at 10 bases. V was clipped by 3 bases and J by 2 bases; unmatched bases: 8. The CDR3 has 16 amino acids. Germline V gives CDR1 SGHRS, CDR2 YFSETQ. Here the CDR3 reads CASSSKSGTGAYEQYF. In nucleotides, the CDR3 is TGCGCCAGCAGCTCAAAGTCCGGGACAGGGGCCTACGAGCAGTACTTC. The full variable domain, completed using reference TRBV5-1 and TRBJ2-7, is KAGVTQTPRYLIKTRGQQVTLSCSPISGHRSVSWYQQTPGQGLQFLFEYFSETQRNKGNFPGRFSGRQFSNSRSEMNVSTLELGDSALYLCASSSKSGTGAYEQYFGPGTRLTVT.

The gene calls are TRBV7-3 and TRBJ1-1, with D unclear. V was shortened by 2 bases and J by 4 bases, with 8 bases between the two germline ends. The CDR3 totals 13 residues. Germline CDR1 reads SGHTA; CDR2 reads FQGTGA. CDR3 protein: CASSLALVTEAFF. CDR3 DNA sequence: TGTGCCAGCAGCTTAGCTCTGGTCACTGAAGCTTTCTTT.

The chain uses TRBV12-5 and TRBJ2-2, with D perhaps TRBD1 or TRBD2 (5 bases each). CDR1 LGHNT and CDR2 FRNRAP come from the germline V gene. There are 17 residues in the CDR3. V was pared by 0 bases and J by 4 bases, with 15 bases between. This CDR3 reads CASGLVRGPPFTGELFF. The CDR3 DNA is TGTGCTAGTGGTTTGGTACGGGGACCGCCGTTCACCGGGGAGCTGTTTTTT.

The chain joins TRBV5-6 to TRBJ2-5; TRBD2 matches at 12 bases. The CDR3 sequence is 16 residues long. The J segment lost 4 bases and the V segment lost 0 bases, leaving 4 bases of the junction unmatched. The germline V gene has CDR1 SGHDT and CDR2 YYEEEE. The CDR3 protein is CASSLGLAGAGETQYF. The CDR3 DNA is TGTGCCAGCAGCTTGGGACTAGCGGGAGCTGGAGAGACCCAGTACTTC.

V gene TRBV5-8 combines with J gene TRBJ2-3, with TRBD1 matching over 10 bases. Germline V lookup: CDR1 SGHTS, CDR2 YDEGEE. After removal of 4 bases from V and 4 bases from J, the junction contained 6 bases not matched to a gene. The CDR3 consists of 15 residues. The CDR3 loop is CASSPGQGLADTQYF. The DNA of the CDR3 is TGTGCCAGCAGCCCGGGACAGGGGTTGGCAGATACGCAGTATTTT.

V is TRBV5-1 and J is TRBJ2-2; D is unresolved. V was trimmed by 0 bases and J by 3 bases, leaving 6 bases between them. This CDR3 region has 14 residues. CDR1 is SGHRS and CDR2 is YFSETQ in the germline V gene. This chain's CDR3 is CASSLGRDTGELFF. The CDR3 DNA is TGCGCCAGCAGCTTGGGACGGGACACCGGGGAGCTGTTTTTT.

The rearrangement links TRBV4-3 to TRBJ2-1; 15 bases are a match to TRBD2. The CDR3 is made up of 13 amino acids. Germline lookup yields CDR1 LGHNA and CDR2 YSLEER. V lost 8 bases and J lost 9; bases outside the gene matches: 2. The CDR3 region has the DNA TGCGCCAGCGGACTAGCGGGAGGGAGTGAGCAGTTCTTC. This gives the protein CASGLAGGSEQFF.

DNA for the CDR3: TGTGCCAGCAGTTACGGGGGGGCAGGGGACACTGAAGCTTTCTTT. Translation: CASSYGGAGDTEAFF. The V call is TRBV6-5, the J call TRBJ1-1; the D gene is possibly TRBD1 (6 bases). Per germline, CDR1 MNHEY and CDR2 SVGAGI. V lost 2 bases and J 3 bases, leaving 13 bases between the germline ends. The CDR3 length is 15 residues.

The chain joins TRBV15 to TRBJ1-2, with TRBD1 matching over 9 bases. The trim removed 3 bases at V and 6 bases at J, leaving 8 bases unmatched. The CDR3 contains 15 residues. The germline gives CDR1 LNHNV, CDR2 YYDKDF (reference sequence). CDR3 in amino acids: CATSSYPGQGNGYTF. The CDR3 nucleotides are TGTGCCACCAGCAGTTATCCGGGACAGGGAAATGGCTACACCTTC.

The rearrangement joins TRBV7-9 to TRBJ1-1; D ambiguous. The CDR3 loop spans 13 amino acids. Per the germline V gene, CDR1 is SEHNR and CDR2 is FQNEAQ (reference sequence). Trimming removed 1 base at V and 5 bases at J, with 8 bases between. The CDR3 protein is CASSLEGRTEAFF. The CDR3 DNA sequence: TGTGCCAGCAGCTTAGAGGGTCGAACTGAAGCTTTCTTT.

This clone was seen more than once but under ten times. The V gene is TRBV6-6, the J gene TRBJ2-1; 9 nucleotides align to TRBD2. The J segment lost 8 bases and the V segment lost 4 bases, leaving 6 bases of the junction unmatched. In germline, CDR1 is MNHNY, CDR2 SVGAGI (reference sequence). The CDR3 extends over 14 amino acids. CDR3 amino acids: CASSSAGGVDEQFF. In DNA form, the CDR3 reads TGTGCCAGCAGTTCGGCGGGAGGGGTTGATGAGCAGTTCTTC.

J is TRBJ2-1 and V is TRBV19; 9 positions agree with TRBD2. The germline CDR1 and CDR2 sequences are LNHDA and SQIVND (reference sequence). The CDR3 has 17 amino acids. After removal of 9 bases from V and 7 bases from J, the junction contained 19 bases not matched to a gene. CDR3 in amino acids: CARTEPILAGPANEQFF. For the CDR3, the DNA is TGTGCCAGAACAGAGCCAATTCTAGCGGGACCCGCGAATGAGCAGTTCTTC.

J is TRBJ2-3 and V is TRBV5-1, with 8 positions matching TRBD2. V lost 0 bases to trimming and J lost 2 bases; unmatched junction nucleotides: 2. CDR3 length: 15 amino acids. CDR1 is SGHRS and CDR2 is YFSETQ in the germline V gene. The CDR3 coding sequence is TGCGCCAGCAGCTTGGAAGCGGGGGTCACAGATACGCAGTATTTT. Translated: CASSLEAGVTDTQYF.

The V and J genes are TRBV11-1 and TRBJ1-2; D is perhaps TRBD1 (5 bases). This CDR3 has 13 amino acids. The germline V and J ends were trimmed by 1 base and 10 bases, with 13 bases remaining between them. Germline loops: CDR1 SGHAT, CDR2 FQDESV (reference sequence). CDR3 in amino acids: CASSLGQGLPYTF. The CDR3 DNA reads TGTGCCAGCAGCTTAGGGCAGGGACTGCCCTACACCTTC.

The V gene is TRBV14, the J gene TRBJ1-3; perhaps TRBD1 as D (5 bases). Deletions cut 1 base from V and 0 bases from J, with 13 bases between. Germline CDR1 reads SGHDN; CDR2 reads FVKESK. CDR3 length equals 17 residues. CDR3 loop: CASSQGQGRFSGNTIYF. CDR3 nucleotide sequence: TGTGCCAGCAGCCAAGGCCAGGGCCGATTCTCTGGAAACACCATATATTTT.

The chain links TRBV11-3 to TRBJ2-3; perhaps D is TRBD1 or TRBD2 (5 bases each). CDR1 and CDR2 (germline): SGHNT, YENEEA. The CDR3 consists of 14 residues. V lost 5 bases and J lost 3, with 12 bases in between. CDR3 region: CASSLRDATDTQYF. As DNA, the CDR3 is TGTGCCAGCAGCCTCCGGGACGCTACAGATACGCAGTATTTT.

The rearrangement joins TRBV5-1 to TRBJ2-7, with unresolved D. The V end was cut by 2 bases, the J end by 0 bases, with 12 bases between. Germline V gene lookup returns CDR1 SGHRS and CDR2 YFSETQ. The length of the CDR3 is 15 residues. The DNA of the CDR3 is TGCGCCAGCAGCTTTTGGCAGGTAGGCTCCTACGAGCAGTACTTC. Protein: CASSFWQVGSYEQYF.

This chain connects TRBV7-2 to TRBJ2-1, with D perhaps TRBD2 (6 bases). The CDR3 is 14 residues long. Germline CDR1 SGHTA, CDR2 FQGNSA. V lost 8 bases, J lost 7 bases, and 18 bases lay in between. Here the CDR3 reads CASEPWGERNEQFF. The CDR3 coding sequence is TGTGCCAGCGAGCCCTGGGGGGAGAGAAATGAGCAGTTCTTC.

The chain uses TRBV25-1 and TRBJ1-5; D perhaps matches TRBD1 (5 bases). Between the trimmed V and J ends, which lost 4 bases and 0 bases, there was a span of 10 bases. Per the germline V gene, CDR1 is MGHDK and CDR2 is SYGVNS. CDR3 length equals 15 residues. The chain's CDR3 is CASSGDLGSNQPQHF. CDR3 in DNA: TGTGCCAGCAGTGGGGACTTGGGTAGCAATCAGCCCCAGCATTTT.

In DNA form, the CDR3 reads TGTGCCAGCAGCTCCCGACAGATCAACAATGAGCAGTTCTTC. Its translation is CASSSRQINNEQFF. This chain uses TRBV7-9 with TRBJ2-1, with D perhaps TRBD1 (5 bases). Trimming left V 4 bases short and J 5 bases short, with 12 bases between. The CDR3 has 14 amino acids. From germline, CDR1 is SEHNR and CDR2 FQNEAQ (reference sequence).

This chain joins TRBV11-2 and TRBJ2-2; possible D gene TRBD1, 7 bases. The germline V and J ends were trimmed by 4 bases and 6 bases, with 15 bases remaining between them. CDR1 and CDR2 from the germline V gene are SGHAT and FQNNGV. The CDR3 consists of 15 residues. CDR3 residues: CASSWRQGGSGELFF. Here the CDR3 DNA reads TGTGCCAGCAGCTGGAGACAGGGAGGTTCCGGGGAGCTGTTTTTT.

The CDR3 region is CASSQGPPSGLYNEQFF. The DNA for the CDR3 is TGTGCCAGCAGCCAGGGTCCTCCTAGCGGACTATACAATGAGCAGTTCTTC. The rearrangement uses TRBV3-1 (or the pseudogene TRBV3-2) and TRBJ2-1, with 7 nucleotides matching TRBD2. CDR1 is LGHDT, CDR2 YNNKEL, per germline (reference sequence). The CDR3 has 17 residues. Trimming cost V 3 bases and J 4 bases; bases outside gene matches: 12.

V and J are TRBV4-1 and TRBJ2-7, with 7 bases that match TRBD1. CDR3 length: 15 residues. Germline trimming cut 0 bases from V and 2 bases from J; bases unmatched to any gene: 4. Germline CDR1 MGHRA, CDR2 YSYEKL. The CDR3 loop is CASSQEGGAAYEQYF. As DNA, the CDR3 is TGCGCCAGCAGCCAAGAAGGGGGCGCGGCCTACGAGCAGTACTTC.

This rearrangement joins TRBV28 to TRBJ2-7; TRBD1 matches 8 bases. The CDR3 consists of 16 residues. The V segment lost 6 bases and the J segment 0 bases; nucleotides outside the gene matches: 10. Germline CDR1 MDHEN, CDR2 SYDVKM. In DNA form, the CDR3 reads TGTGCCAGCAGCTCCACCGGGACAGGCAACTCCTACGAGCAGTACTTC. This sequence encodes CASSSTGTGNSYEQYF. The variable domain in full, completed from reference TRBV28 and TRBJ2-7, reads DVKVTQSSRYLVKRTGEKVFLECVQDMDHENMFWYRQDPGLGLRLIYFSYDVKMKEKGDIPEGYSVSREKKERFSLILESASTNQTSMYLCASSSTGTGNSYEQYFGPGTRLTVT.

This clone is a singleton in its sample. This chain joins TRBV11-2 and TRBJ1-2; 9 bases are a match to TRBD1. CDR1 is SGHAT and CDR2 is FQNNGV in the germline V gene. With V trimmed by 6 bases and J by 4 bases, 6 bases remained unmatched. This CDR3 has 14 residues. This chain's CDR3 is CASRRDRAPYGYTF. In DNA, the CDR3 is TGTGCCAGCAGACGGGACAGGGCTCCCTATGGCTACACCTTC.

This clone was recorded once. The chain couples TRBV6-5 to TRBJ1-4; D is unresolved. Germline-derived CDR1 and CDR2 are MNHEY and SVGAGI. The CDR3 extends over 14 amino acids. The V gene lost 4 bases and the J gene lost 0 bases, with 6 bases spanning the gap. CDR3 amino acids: CASSFNPTNEKLFF. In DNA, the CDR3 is TGTGCCAGCAGTTTTAACCCAACTAATGAAAAACTGTTTTTT.

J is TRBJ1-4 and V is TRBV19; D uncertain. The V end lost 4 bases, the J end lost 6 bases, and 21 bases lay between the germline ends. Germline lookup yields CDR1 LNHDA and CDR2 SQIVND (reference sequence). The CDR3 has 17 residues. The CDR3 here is CASSTAALRIGYEKLFF. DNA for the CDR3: TGTGCCAGTAGTACCGCAGCCTTGAGGATCGGATATGAAAAACTGTTTTTT.

The CDR3 DNA reads TGTGCCAGTGAGTTGAACACTGAAGCTTTCTTT. Protein: CASELNTEAFF. The chain recombines TRBV28 with TRBJ1-1; D unresolved. The germline V and J ends were trimmed by 9 bases and 0 bases, with 5 bases remaining between them. The length of the CDR3 is 11 residues. CDR1 is MDHEN and CDR2 is SYDVKM in the germline V gene.

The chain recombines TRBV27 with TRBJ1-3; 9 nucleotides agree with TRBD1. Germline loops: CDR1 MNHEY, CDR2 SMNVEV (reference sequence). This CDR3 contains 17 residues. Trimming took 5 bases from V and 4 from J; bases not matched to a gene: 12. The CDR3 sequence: CASSHLRQGELGNTIYF. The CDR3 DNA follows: TGTGCCAGCAGTCATTTACGACAGGGGGAATTGGGAAACACCATATATTTT.

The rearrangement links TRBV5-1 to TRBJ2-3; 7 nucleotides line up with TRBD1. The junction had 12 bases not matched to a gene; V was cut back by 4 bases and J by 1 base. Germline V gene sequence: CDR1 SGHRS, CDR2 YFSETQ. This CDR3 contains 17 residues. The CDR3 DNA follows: TGCGCCAGCAGCGTGGGACAGTATCTAAAACGCACAGATACGCAGTATTTT. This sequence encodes CASSVGQYLKRTDTQYF.

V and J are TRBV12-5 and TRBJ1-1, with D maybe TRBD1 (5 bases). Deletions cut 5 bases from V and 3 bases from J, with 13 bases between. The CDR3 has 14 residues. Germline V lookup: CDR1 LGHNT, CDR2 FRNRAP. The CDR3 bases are TGTGCTAGTGGTCCGTTTGGGGCGGACACTGAAGCTTTCTTT. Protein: CASGPFGADTEAFF.